These 9 T cell receptor beta chains were all obtained from the same sample, sequenced in a study of T cells expressing NK-cell markers. TCRdb reprocessed the 5' RACE reads, keeping one entry per CDR3 protein, no DNA. The specimen's table records around 280,000 distinct CDR3 sequences. Sequencing was carried out using blood T cells: a sorted CD56 or NKG2C T cell subset, CD4+ or CD8+ T cells, or bulk PBMC T cells (not recorded which). These receptor sequences come from a man aged 18 to 29 in good health.

V gene TRBV6-5 combines with J gene TRBJ1-6. Germline V gene lookup returns CDR1 MNHEY and CDR2 SVGAGI. This CDR3 spans 16 amino acids. This CDR3 reads CASSYRDPRDYSPLHF.

This rearrangement joins TRBV6-6 to TRBJ2-1; with no DNA, the TCRdb D assignment of TRBD2 cannot be verified. Germline-derived CDR1 and CDR2 are MNHNY and SVGAGI (reference sequence). This CDR3 comprises 12 residues. CDR3 amino acids: CASTGVNNEQFF.

This rearrangement joins TRBV12-3 or TRBV12-4 to TRBJ1-1. There are 13 residues in the CDR3. The CDR3 is CASSTGRNTEAFF.

CDR3 residues: CASRGLADNTGELFF. The chain carries TRBV19 and TRBJ2-2; TCRdb lists TRBD2, though no DNA is available to test this call. The CDR3 extends over 15 amino acids. In germline, CDR1 is LNHDA, CDR2 SQIVND (reference sequence).

This sequence joins TRBV5-1 and TRBJ2-1; TCRdb returns TRBD1, unconfirmable since there is no DNA. In germline, CDR1 is SGHRS, CDR2 YFSETQ. The CDR3 extends over 12 amino acids. The chain's CDR3 is CASKDRDNEQFF.

The chain joins TRBV12-3 or TRBV12-4 to TRBJ1-6; with no DNA, the TCRdb D assignment of TRBD1 cannot be verified. The CDR3 sequence is 14 residues long. This CDR3 reads CASSLTGGAGPLHF.

The rearrangement uses TRBV6-2 or TRBV6-3 and TRBJ1-5; the D call from TCRdb, TRBD1, cannot be confirmed without DNA. There are 16 residues in the CDR3. The germline gives CDR1 MNHEY, CDR2 SVGEGT. The CDR3 loop reads CASSYSRGSGNQPQHF.

The rearrangement links TRBV20-1 to TRBJ1-6. The CDR3 consists of 12 residues. CDR1 is DFQATT and CDR2 is SNEGSKA in the germline V gene (reference sequence). CDR3 protein: CSAMVLGSPLHF.

This chain uses TRBV5-1 with TRBJ1-1; TCRdb lists TRBD1, though no DNA is available to test this call. From germline, CDR1 is SGHRS and CDR2 YFSETQ. This CDR3 region has 13 residues. The CDR3 here is CASRFEGATEAFF. Based on the CDR3 plus reference TRBV5-1 and TRBJ1-1, the full variable domain is KAGVTQTPRYLIKTRGQQVTLSCSPISGHRSVSWYQQTPGQGLQFLFEYFSETQRNKGNFPGRFSGRQFSNSRSEMNVSTLELGDSALYLCASRFEGATEAFFGQGTRLTVV.